These 5 T cell receptor beta chains originate from one sample sequenced in a study of T cells in Graves' hyperthyroidism and ophthalmopathy. Authors of the study amplified TCR beta CDR3 regions from RNA transcripts. Carried out on the TCR CDR3, a first-round RT-PCR used the HTBI primer set. MiXCR was run by TCRdb on the multiplex PCR reads, yielding one entry per CDR3 protein. The table shows approximately 640,000 distinct CDR3 sequences, with 45% occurring only once. Sequenced input: peripheral blood or thyroid tissue (not recorded which). These TCRs come from an adult man with Graves' disease, either hyperthyroidism or ophthalmopathy (not recorded which).

The V call is TRBV7-2, the J call TRBJ1-2; TRBD1 matches 9 bases. V dropped 5 bases and J dropped 7; count of bases not matched to a gene: 11. The CDR3 has 15 amino acids. Germline CDR1 SGHTA, CDR2 FQGNSA. The CDR3 reads CASSNRDRDPGGYTF. CDR3 bases: TGTGCCAGCAGCAACCGGGACAGGGACCCGGGTGGCTACACCTTC.

The chain joins TRBV20-1 to TRBJ1-6, with TRBD1 matching over 8 bases. CDR1 and CDR2 (germline): DFQATT, SNEGSKA (reference sequence). The CDR3 runs 14 residues. V gave up 1 base and J gave up 9 bases; unmatched junction bases: 5. The CDR3 protein is CSARVPGGGSPLHF. DNA of the CDR3: TGCAGTGCTAGAGTCCCAGGGGGCGGTTCACCCCTCCACTTT.

The J gene is TRBJ1-1, the V gene TRBV25-1; 10 bases are a match to TRBD1. Germline values: CDR1 MGHDK, CDR2 SYGVNS. The CDR3 length is 14 residues. Trimming took 9 bases from V and 0 from J; bases not matched to a gene: 4. Here the CDR3 DNA reads TGTGCCAGTGAAGGGACAGGGGTGAACACTGAAGCTTTCTTT. Translation: CASEGTGVNTEAFF.

This clonotype was observed a few times. The chain combines TRBV20-1 with TRBJ2-7; D remains ambiguous. CDR1 and CDR2 (germline): DFQATT, SNEGSKA (reference sequence). Trimming took off 0 bases at V and 2 bases at J, with 17 bases between the two ends. CDR3 size: 16 residues. The CDR3 protein is CSARDQFAPGTYEQYF. CDR3 bases: TGCAGTGCTAGAGATCAGTTCGCGCCAGGTACCTACGAGCAGTACTTC.

The rearrangement links TRBV10-2 to TRBJ1-4; 7 nucleotides line up with TRBD1. CDR3 length equals 12 residues. Germline CDR1 and CDR2: WSHSY and SAAADI. After removal of 10 bases from V and 10 bases from J, the junction contained 9 bases not matched to a gene. CDR3 in amino acids: CATAEGAGKLFF. The DNA of the CDR3 is TGCGCCACCGCCGAGGGGGCCGGAAAACTGTTTTTT.